Included here is one T cell receptor beta chain sequence, with context. Its antigen remains unidentified. This entry is derived from a study of cytomegalovirus exposure and HLA in healthy donors. PCR employed 60 Vbeta and 13 Jbeta primers. Using immunoSEQ multiplex PCR, the repertoire was profiled, and TCRdb retains in-frame clones only, with some absent. The sample data list 60,000 to 65,000 clones. General study findings and limits: A missense DCLRE1C variant was associated with V- and J-gene trimming of TCR beta chains in a later analysis, and an independent cohort replicated the association.

The germline V gene encodes CDR1 MNHEY and CDR2 SVGAGI. Trimming shortened V by 0 bases and J by 8 bases, and 13 bases separated the two germline ends. CDR3 length: 14 residues. The chain joins TRBV6-5 to TRBJ1-2; no firm D call. The source of this sequence is a man in his thirties or forties in good health and CMV-seropositive. Material: PBMCs. This CDR3 is CASSYSARNGGYTF. The CDR3 nucleotides are TGTGCCAGCAGTTACTCAGCCCGGAACGGGGGCTACACCTTC.